These 24 T cell receptor beta chains were sequenced from one sample in a study of blood T cell repertoires in COVID-19. Profiling relied on immunoSEQ multiplex PCR, and the TCRdb table lists in-frame clones only, not all of them. Of roughly 300,000 clones listed, around 87% were seen once; the top ten hold approximately 5.3%. Input material: PBMCs or T cells enriched from blood (not recorded which). The receptors were sampled from a woman aged 25 to 39 who had recovered from COVID-19.

The chain joins TRBV5-1 to TRBJ1-1; D remains ambiguous. The CDR3 runs to 15 residues. Germline V gene data show CDR1 as SGHRS and CDR2 as YFSETQ. The V end lost 0 bases, the J end lost 5 bases, and 14 bases lay between the germline ends. This chain's CDR3 is CASSLAPGRDTEAFF. The CDR3 DNA follows: TGCGCCAGCAGCTTGGCCCCGGGGAGGGATACTGAAGCTTTCTTT.

The rearrangement uses TRBV11-2 and TRBJ1-2; possibly TRBD1 for D (6 bases). V lost 1 base and J lost 8, with 20 bases in between. CDR1 SGHAT and CDR2 FQNNGV come from the germline V gene. The CDR3 is 16 amino acids. CDR3 DNA sequence: TGTGCCAGCAGCTTAGTGACAGGACCGGTAATCTTGGGCTACACCTTC. This encodes CASSLVTGPVILGYTF.

The chain links TRBV11-2 to TRBJ1-4; a possible D gene is TRBD1 (5 bases). This CDR3 region has 14 residues. Trimming pared 4 bases from V and 10 bases from J, leaving 16 bases between. CDR1 is SGHAT and CDR2 is FQNNGV in the germline V gene. The CDR3 coding sequence is TGTGCCAGCAGCTCCCTTCAGGCAGGGCCAAAACTGTTTTTT. Amino acid sequence: CASSSLQAGPKLFF. Looking up the rest from reference TRBV11-2 and TRBJ1-4 gives the full variable domain: EAGVAQSPRYKIIEKRQSVAFWCNPISGHATLYWYQQILGQGPKLLIQFQNNGVVDDSQLPKDRFSAERLKGVDSTLKIQPAKLEDSAVYLCASSSLQAGPKLFFGSGTQLSVL.

This clone turned up a few times. Different DNA sequences within this sample yield the same CDR3. V is TRBV7-9 and J is TRBJ1-3; D uncertain. Trimming took off 0 bases at V and 3 bases at J, with 3 bases between the two ends. This CDR3 has 13 amino acids. Germline lookup yields CDR1 SEHNR and CDR2 FQNEAQ (reference sequence). In DNA form, the CDR3 reads TGTGCCAGCAGCTTAGCCAGTGGAAACACCATATATTTT. The encoded protein is CASSLASGNTIYF.

The genes are TRBV12-5 and TRBJ2-3; D is possibly TRBD1 (5 bases). Trimming cost V 5 bases and J 5 bases, with 11 bases left between them. The CDR3 is made up of 13 amino acids. CDR1 LGHNT and CDR2 FRNRAP come from the germline V gene. The chain's CDR3 is CASGRRVEDTQYF. The CDR3 DNA is TGTGCTAGTGGTCGCAGGGTTGAAGATACGCAGTATTTT.

V and J are TRBV5-5 and TRBJ1-1; D uncertain. The CDR3 length is 12 residues. The germline gives CDR1 SGHKS, CDR2 YYEKEE (reference sequence). CDR3 coding DNA: TGTGTTACGCGGCAACCGGGAACTGAAGCTTTCTTT. Translation: CVTRQPGTEAFF. The complete variable domain, with remaining parts taken from reference TRBV5-5 and TRBJ1-1, reads DAGVTQSPTHLIKTRGQQVTLRCSPISGHKSVSWYQQVLGQGPQFIFQYYEKEERGRGNFPDRFSARQFPNYSSELNVNALLLGDSALYLCVTRQPGTEAFFGQGTRLTVV.

V gene TRBV28 combines with J gene TRBJ1-4; 7 bases agree with TRBD1. The CDR3 covers 14 residues. The V gene's germline CDR1 is MDHEN and CDR2 SYDVKM. V trimming: 9 bases; J trimming: 3 bases; junction bases outside the gene matches: 7. CDR3 sequence: CASQRDSSNEKLFF. In nucleotides, the CDR3 is TGTGCCAGTCAGAGGGACAGCTCTAATGAAAAACTGTTTTTT. Drawing the rest from reference TRBV28 and TRBJ1-4, the complete variable domain is DVKVTQSSRYLVKRTGEKVFLECVQDMDHENMFWYRQDPGLGLRLIYFSYDVKMKEKGDIPEGYSVSREKKERFSLILESASTNQTSMYLCASQRDSSNEKLFFGSGTQLSVL.

The V call is TRBV7-6, the J call TRBJ2-5; 9 bases match TRBD1. J was trimmed by 2 bases and V by 0 bases; bases with no gene match: 4. In germline, CDR1 is SGHVS, CDR2 FNYEAQ. The CDR3 is 16 residues long. In nucleotides, the CDR3 is TGTGCCAGCAGCTTAGCCGGGACAGGGATACAAGAGACCCAGTACTTC. Its translation: CASSLAGTGIQETQYF. Together with reference TRBV7-6 and TRBJ2-5, the CDR3 gives the full variable domain: GAGVSQSPRYKVTKRGQDVALRCDPISGHVSLYWYRQALGQGPEFLTYFNYEAQQDKSGLPNDRFSAERPEGSISTLTIQRTEQRDSAMYRCASSLAGTGIQETQYFGPGTRLLVL.

This clone was detected only a few times. V gene TRBV6-1 combines with J gene TRBJ2-7; 10 nucleotides match TRBD2. V was clipped by 1 base and J by 2 bases; unmatched bases: 2. Germline CDR1 is MNHNS and CDR2 is SASEGT. The CDR3 covers 15 residues. The CDR3 DNA is TGTGCCAGCAGTGAAGAGAGCGGGGGGGCCTACGAGCAGTACTTC. Encoded protein: CASSEESGGAYEQYF.

This clone occurred a few times. CDR3 sequence reads: CSVVGGGMVTAFF. CDR3 nucleotides: TGCAGCGTTGTAGGAGGGGGCATGGTAACGGCTTTCTTT. The genes are TRBV29-1 and TRBJ1-1; TRBD1 matches 7 bases. V lost 4 bases, J lost 11 bases, and 13 bases stayed unmatched. CDR3 length equals 13 residues. Germline V CDR1 and CDR2: SQVTM, ANQGSEA. Full variable domain (missing parts from reference TRBV29-1 and TRBJ1-1): SAVISQKPSRDICQRGTSLTIQCQVDSQVTMMFWYRQQPGQSLTLIATANQGSEATYESGFVIDKFPISRPNLTFSTLTVSNMSPEDSSIYLCSVVGGGMVTAFFGQGTRLTVV.

The chain joins TRBV19 to TRBJ1-2, with 8 bases aligning to TRBD1. The germline gives CDR1 LNHDA, CDR2 SQIVND (reference sequence). The CDR3 loop spans 14 amino acids. The trim removed 4 bases at V and 5 bases at J, leaving 6 bases unmatched. In DNA form, the CDR3 reads TGTGCCAGTAGTAAGCAGGGGGCTGAATATGGCTACACCTTC. It encodes CASSKQGAEYGYTF.

V is TRBV7-2 and J is TRBJ1-2, with TRBD1 matching over 9 bases. The J segment lost 2 bases and the V segment lost 2 bases, leaving 6 bases of the junction unmatched. Germline CDR1 and CDR2: SGHTA and FQGNSA. The CDR3 sequence is 16 residues long. CDR3 loop: CASSLIGTGRNYGYTF. The CDR3, as DNA: TGTGCCAGCAGCTTAATCGGGACAGGGCGGAACTATGGCTACACCTTC.

This clone was counted a single time. The J gene is TRBJ1-2, the V gene TRBV15, with D possibly being TRBD1 (5 bases). The CDR3 loop spans 15 amino acids. Trimming left V 0 bases short and J 4 bases short, with 12 bases between. The germline V gene has CDR1 LNHNV and CDR2 YYDKDF (reference sequence). The CDR3 here is CATSRDRGDVYGYTF. As DNA, the CDR3 is TGTGCCACCAGCAGAGATCGGGGGGACGTCTATGGCTACACCTTC. The full variable domain, with the rest looked up from reference TRBV15 and TRBJ1-2, is DAMVIQNPRYQVTQFGKPVTLSCSQTLNHNVMYWYQQKSSQAPKLLFHYYDKDFNNEADTPDNFQSRRPNTSFCFLDIRSPGLGDTAMYLCATSRDRGDVYGYTFGSGTRLTVV.

The table lists this clone with a count of one. V gene TRBV19 combines with J gene TRBJ1-4; 7 bases are shared with TRBD1. The CDR3 is 14 amino acids. The V and J ends lost 7 bases and 3 bases, in that order; junction bases with no gene match: 5. CDR1 and CDR2 (germline): LNHDA, SQIVND (reference sequence). DNA of the CDR3: TGTGCCAGTAAAGGGGACAGTTCTAATGAAAAACTGTTTTTT. This codes for CASKGDSSNEKLFF.

In this sample, this clone turned up once. V and J are TRBV21-1 and TRBJ1-2; TRBD1 is taken as the D call from the table, unchecked against the DNA. TRBV21-1 is a pseudogene segment. The CDR3 runs 14 residues. DNA of the CDR3: TGTGCCAGCAGCTCCACGCCCGACAGCTATGGCTACACCTTC. Residues: CASSSTPDSYGYTF.

This clone was counted only a few times. The V call is TRBV7-6, the J call TRBJ1-5; 9 bases are shared with TRBD1. Trimming took 3 bases from V and 9 from J; bases not matched to a gene: 18. The CDR3 length is 18 residues. Germline lookup yields CDR1 SGHVS and CDR2 FNYEAQ. As DNA, the CDR3 is TGTGCCAGCAGCTTGGGGACAGGGAGGGGGTTGAGTGGCGTGCCCCAGCATTTT. It encodes CASSLGTGRGLSGVPQHF.

This clone was found a few times. This chain joins TRBV3-1 (or the pseudogene TRBV3-2) and TRBJ1-1; the D gene is possibly TRBD1 (6 bases). The CDR3 consists of 13 residues. Trimming took off 4 bases at V and 12 bases at J, with 18 bases between the two ends. The germline gives CDR1 LGHDT, CDR2 YNNKEL (reference sequence). The CDR3 region is CASSRVSTGKTFF. The CDR3 DNA is TGTGCCAGCAGCCGAGTCTCGACAGGTAAAACTTTCTTT.

The V and J genes are TRBV10-1 and TRBJ2-3, with 7 bases that match TRBD2. Germline lookup yields CDR1 WNHNN and CDR2 SYGVQD (reference sequence). V trimming: 5 bases; J trimming: 2 bases; junction bases outside the gene matches: 4. The CDR3 totals 14 residues. CDR3 sequence: CASSSSGLTDTQYF. DNA of the CDR3: TGCGCCAGCAGTTCTAGCGGTCTCACAGATACGCAGTATTTT.

This chain uses TRBV7-2 with TRBJ1-3; no clear D. Germline V CDR1 and CDR2: SGHTA, FQGNSA. This CDR3 region has 17 residues. Trimming took off 1 base at V and 0 bases at J, with 13 bases between the two ends. The CDR3 spells CASSLVHWASSGNTIYF. DNA of the CDR3: TGTGCCAGCAGCTTAGTCCATTGGGCTTCCTCTGGAAACACCATATATTTT.

This clone was seen more than once but under ten times. The rearrangement joins TRBV4-1 to TRBJ1-5, with TRBD1 as a possible D gene (6 bases). The germline V gene encodes CDR1 MGHRA and CDR2 YSYEKL. V lost 5 bases and J lost 1, with 12 bases in between. This CDR3 has 15 residues. The CDR3 here is CASSSTGPSNQPQHF. The CDR3 bases are TGCGCCAGCAGCAGTACAGGGCCGAGCAATCAGCCCCAGCATTTT.

The V call is TRBV5-1, the J call TRBJ1-4; 7 nucleotides match TRBD1. Germline V gene lookup returns CDR1 SGHRS and CDR2 YFSETQ. The CDR3 has 16 amino acids. The V gene end was trimmed by 3 bases and the J gene end by 1 base; junction bases not matched to a gene: 6. The DNA of the CDR3 is TGCGCCAGCAGCTCGAACAGGGGTGGAACTAATGAAAAACTGTTTTTT. The encoded protein is CASSSNRGGTNEKLFF.

This clone was observed a handful of times. This sequence joins TRBV7-2 and TRBJ1-2; 10 nucleotides match TRBD1. Germline V CDR1 and CDR2: SGHTA, FQGNSA. J lost 5 bases, V lost 1 base, and 10 bases had no gene match. There are 17 residues in the CDR3. CDR3 amino acids: CASSLGGQGTSIYGYTF. CDR3 sequence (DNA): TGTGCCAGCAGCTTAGGGGGACAGGGGACCTCCATATATGGCTACACCTTC. The complete variable domain, with remaining parts taken from reference TRBV7-2 and TRBJ1-2, reads GAGVSQSPSNKVTEKGKDVELRCDPISGHTALYWYRQSLGQGLEFLIYFQGNSAPDKSGLPSDRFSAERTGGSVSTLTIQRTQQEDSAVYLCASSLGGQGTSIYGYTFGSGTRLTVV.

The chain uses TRBV11-2 and TRBJ1-4, with D perhaps matching TRBD1 (5 bases). The CDR3 is 16 amino acids. V dropped 3 bases and J dropped 3 bases, with 14 bases sitting between them. Per germline, CDR1 SGHAT and CDR2 FQNNGV. The CDR3 region is CASSFGGAGANEKLFF. The DNA of the CDR3 is TGTGCCAGCAGCTTCGGAGGGGCAGGAGCTAATGAAAAACTGTTTTTT.

The chain couples TRBV19 to TRBJ1-5, with D perhaps TRBD1 (6 bases). The germline V gene encodes CDR1 LNHDA and CDR2 SQIVND (reference sequence). This CDR3 is 14 amino acids long. Trimming shortened V by 2 bases and J by 6 bases, and 11 bases separated the two germline ends. The CDR3 coding sequence is TGTGCCAGTAGTATATCGGGGGGGCCTCAGCCCCAGCATTTT. Its translation is CASSISGGPQPQHF.